The 15 T cell receptor beta chains presented below share a single source sample, sequenced in a study of OX40 agonist ivuxolimab in advanced cancers. The protocol used for the library was the immunoSEQ multiplex PCR assay. TCRdb mirrors the immuneACCESS table, restricted to in-frame sequences. Some clones are absent from its copies; in checked studies, under half trace to an unresolved V gene, and the reason for the others is unknown. The sample table contains some 74,000 clones; only one count was recorded for approximately 82% of them. In total, the top ten clones hold around 5% of the sample. The material sequenced was CD4+ or CD8+ T cells sorted from blood, taken in a trial of the OX40 agonist ivuxolimab. The receptors stem from an adult with an advanced solid tumor such as melanoma, head and neck, liver or kidney cancer.

CDR3 DNA: TGTGCCAGCAGTCCCCCCTCCAGGAGGGGCGAGCAGTACTTC. It translates to CASSPPSRRGEQYF. J is TRBJ2-7 and V is TRBV28; D might be TRBD2 (6 bases). Germline CDR1 is MDHEN and CDR2 is SYDVKM. The CDR3 contains 14 residues. V gave up 5 bases and J gave up 6 bases, with 17 bases separating them.

The J gene is TRBJ1-2, the V gene TRBV9; no firm D call. The CDR3 is 13 residues long. Per the germline V gene, CDR1 is SGDLS and CDR2 is YYNGEE. Trimming stripped 0 bases from V and 2 bases from J, with 5 bases between. In DNA form, the CDR3 reads TGTGCCAGCAGCGTAGTACAGAACTATGGCTACACCTTC. Translation gives CASSVVQNYGYTF.

The chain uses TRBV5-1 and TRBJ1-4; D might be TRBD1 (6 bases). The germline V and J ends were trimmed by 5 bases and 3 bases, with 8 bases remaining between them. The CDR3 has 13 residues. The germline CDR1 and CDR2 sequences are SGHRS and YFSETQ. CDR3 bases: TGCGCCAGCAGGGAGGGGGCTAATGAAAAACTGTTTTTT. Its translation is CASREGANEKLFF.

With respect to this clone: The limits of the CDR3 on the DNA are not certain, so only TCRdb's listed CDR3 is given. The chain recombines TRBV7-2 with TRBJ2-1; the table's D gene call, TRBD1, was not cross checked with the DNA. Germline V CDR1 and CDR2: SGHTA, FQGNSA. The CDR3 length is 16 residues, termini included. The CDR3 loop is CASSGNRVLRAHEQFF.

This clone was seen only a few times. The genes are TRBV7-9 and TRBJ2-7; 10 bases are a match to TRBD1. CDR1 SEHNR and CDR2 FQNEAQ come from the germline V gene (reference sequence). The CDR3 spans 15 residues. The V segment lost 8 bases and the J segment 5 bases; nucleotides outside the gene matches: 12. The CDR3 coding sequence is TGTGCCAGCTTTGGACCGGGACAGGGGCTCAACGAGCAGTACTTC. Amino acids: CASFGPGQGLNEQYF.

This rearrangement joins TRBV29-1 to TRBJ2-3; D remains unclear. The CDR3 runs 11 residues. V was clipped by 5 bases and J by 7 bases, with 10 bases between them. Germline CDR1 SQVTM, CDR2 ANQGSEA. CDR3 in DNA: TGCAGCGTTCTGTCCTCCCATACGCAGTATTTT. This gives the protein CSVLSSHTQYF.

The chain uses TRBV5-1 and TRBJ1-1; D ambiguous. This CDR3 is 14 amino acids long. The germline V gene encodes CDR1 SGHRS and CDR2 YFSETQ. V was clipped by 1 base and J by 0 bases, with 7 bases between them. CDR3 region: CASSLTYLNTEAFF. The CDR3, as DNA: TGCGCCAGCAGCTTGACCTACCTGAACACTGAAGCTTTCTTT. Drawing the rest from reference TRBV5-1 and TRBJ1-1, the complete variable domain is KAGVTQTPRYLIKTRGQQVTLSCSPISGHRSVSWYQQTPGQGLQFLFEYFSETQRNKGNFPGRFSGRQFSNSRSEMNVSTLELGDSALYLCASSLTYLNTEAFFGQGTRLTVV.

The chain couples TRBV2 to TRBJ1-5, with D unclear. CDR3 length equals 14 residues. Germline V gene lookup returns CDR1 SNHLY and CDR2 FYNNEI. V was cut by 8 bases and J by 0 bases, with 11 bases left in between. The CDR3 is CASREGLSNQPQHF. CDR3 bases: TGTGCCAGCCGGGAAGGACTTAGCAATCAGCCCCAGCATTTT.

The gene calls are TRBV5-1 and TRBJ1-1, with D possibly TRBD1 on 5 matching bases. Trimming removed 6 bases at V and 1 base at J, with 13 bases between. Germline V lookup: CDR1 SGHRS, CDR2 YFSETQ. The CDR3 spans 14 residues. The CDR3 reads CASNSGPSNTEAFF. The CDR3 DNA follows: TGCGCCAGCAACTCGGGACCCTCGAACACTGAAGCTTTCTTT. Filled out from reference TRBV5-1 and TRBJ1-1, the complete variable domain reads KAGVTQTPRYLIKTRGQQVTLSCSPISGHRSVSWYQQTPGQGLQFLFEYFSETQRNKGNFPGRFSGRQFSNSRSEMNVSTLELGDSALYLCASNSGPSNTEAFFGQGTRLTVV.

This clone was counted between two and nine times. The genes are TRBV7-2 and TRBJ2-5; possible D gene TRBD1, 5 bases. CDR3 length: 16 residues. Deletions cut 2 bases from V and 5 bases from J, with 18 bases between. Germline V CDR1 and CDR2: SGHTA, FQGNSA. Written as DNA, the CDR3 is TGTGCCAGCAGCTTATTGGGGCCCTACCAAGGGGAGACCCAGTACTTC. This sequence encodes CASSLLGPYQGETQYF.

J is TRBJ1-4 and V is TRBV28, with D tentatively TRBD1 (6 bases). Trimming shortened V by 7 bases and J by 7 bases, and 16 bases separated the two germline ends. Germline-derived CDR1 and CDR2 are MDHEN and SYDVKM. The CDR3 consists of 14 residues. As DNA, the CDR3 is TGTGCCAGCATCCCTACAGGGTGGGGTGAAAAACTGTTTTTT. It is translated as CASIPTGWGEKLFF.

V gene TRBV29-1 combines with J gene TRBJ2-3; 7 positions agree with TRBD1. The CDR3 spans 16 residues. The V gene end was trimmed by 1 base and the J gene end by 2 bases; junction bases not matched to a gene: 9. Germline-derived CDR1 and CDR2 are SQVTM and ANQGSEA. CDR3 in amino acids: CSVEGGTGVSTDTQYF. The CDR3 DNA reads TGCAGCGTTGAAGGGGGTACAGGGGTCTCCACAGATACGCAGTATTTT.

The rearrangement joins TRBV6-1 to TRBJ1-4; D is uncertain. This CDR3 region has 15 residues. Germline V gene data show CDR1 as MNHNS and CDR2 as SASEGT. The ends were cut back, 1 base at V and 0 bases at J, with 6 bases in the middle. The CDR3 sequence is CASSEGGTTNEKLFF. The CDR3 DNA follows: TGTGCCAGCAGTGAAGGAGGGACAACTAATGAAAAACTGTTTTTT.

CDR3: CASSIRGDEQFF. CDR3 sequence (DNA): TGTGCCAGTAGTATAAGGGGCGATGAGCAGTTCTTC. The chain couples TRBV19 to TRBJ2-1; D might be TRBD1 (5 bases). V dropped 2 bases and J dropped 8 bases, with 7 bases sitting between them. There are 12 residues in the CDR3. Germline-derived CDR1 and CDR2 are LNHDA and SQIVND (reference sequence).

This clone was detected a few times. This chain uses TRBV5-3 with TRBJ1-2; 11 bases align to TRBD1. TRBV5-3 is labeled an ORF, and its function is uncertain. The trim removed 3 bases at V and 4 bases at J, leaving 5 bases unmatched. This CDR3 comprises 15 residues. As DNA, the CDR3 is TGTGCCAGAAGCTCGGACAGGGGGCCGACCTATGGCTACACCTTC. This encodes CARSSDRGPTYGYTF.